This note documents a single TCR beta chain sequence. Its target is unknown. The data originate from a study of chemoradiotherapy in HPV16-positive cancers. Study findings and constraints: For HPV16-positive patients, expanding HPV-responsive T cells associated with longer recurrence-free survival. Candidate HPV-specific clones and E7-related TCR motifs grew in tumor during treatment.

The repertoire was sequenced with immunoSEQ multiplex PCR; TCRdb's copy has only in-frame clones and lacks some. The sample includes 9,500 to 15,000 clones, about 77% of them seen just once. With 4 bases removed from V and 2 bases from J, the gap between germline ends came to 5 bases. The CDR3 contains 11 residues. The germline gives CDR1 SQVTM, CDR2 ANQGSEA. The chain combines TRBV29-1 with TRBJ1-2, with no clear D. The source of this sequence is a human donor with HPV-associated anogenital cancer. The sample here was taken from a patient who underwent chemoradiotherapy. The CDR3 sequence is CSVGVNYGYTF. CDR3 sequence (DNA): TGCAGCGTTGGAGTAAACTATGGCTACACCTTC.